This T cell receptor (beta chain) was profiled in a study of shared clonotypes between healthy human individuals. Per sorted-subset replicate PCR, input was 200 to 250 ng DNA, representing tens of thousands of T cell genomes. Profiled with immunoSEQ multiplex PCR; TCRdb holds only in-frame clones, not every one. This sample has some 1.5 million clones; roughly 96% occur once, and the top ten carry approximately 1.1%. Study outcomes and limitations: Some naive CD4 clonotypes, 4% to 6%, turned up in common across a few donors. It was the few donors that limited the genetic and exposure-history diversity represented.

Details on this clone: Its antigen is not identified.

Sequenced sample: naive CD4+ T cells sorted from blood. The subset is: CD45RA+ positively selected. The receptor was isolated from a man younger than 40 in good health.

Here the CDR3 reads CASSYRLQYYEKLFF. CDR3 sequence (DNA): TGTGCCAGCAGTTACCGTTTGCAGTATTACGAAAAACTGTTTTTT. The chain joins TRBV6-5 to TRBJ1-4, with unresolved D. Looked up from germline, CDR1 is MNHEY and CDR2 is SVGAGI. V dropped 2 bases and J dropped 8 bases, with 15 bases sitting between them. CDR3 length: 15 residues.